This TCR beta chain was profiled in a study of CD8 T cells in Susac syndrome. The CDR3 spans 13 residues. CDR1 and CDR2 from the germline V gene are SGHRS and YFSETQ. The V and J ends lost 2 bases and 5 bases respectively, with 10 bases between them. Random hexamers were used to reverse transcribe an amount of roughly 0.5 to 1 ug RNA. TCRdb reanalysed the immunoSEQ multiplex PCR reads using MiXCR and keeps one entry per CDR3 protein. This table holds more than 70,000 distinct CDR3 sequences, approximately 93% found once. Material for sequencing was CD8+ T cells from PBMCs. The TCR comes from a human donor with Susac syndrome. The chain employs TRBV5-1 and TRBJ2-5; D uncertain. The CDR3 sequence: CASSFGLAETQYF. In DNA, the CDR3 is TGCGCCAGCAGCTTTGGCCTCGCTGAGACCCAGTACTTC.